This TCR beta chain originates from a study of blood T cell repertoires in COVID-19. Study in general: From T cells, B-cell-depleted T cells, or PBMCs came the material, which was cDNA or gDNA.

The CDR3 loop spans 16 amino acids. Per the germline V gene, CDR1 is KGHDR and CDR2 is SFDVKD. With 0 bases clipped from V and 1 base from J, the junction kept 2 bases outside the gene matches. As handled by the study authors: Reference gene primer amplification yielded estimated nucleated cell counts. Some clones are missing from TCRdb's copy, which holds only in-frame ones; the method was immunoSEQ multiplex PCR. V, J and clone size are taken as reported in that table, and D and trimming were inferred from the DNA itself. The sample yields around 99,000 clones, 70% to 90% seen once. This chain links TRBV24-1 with TRBJ2-3; 8 bases are a match to TRBD2. The TCR was taken from a human donor in a cohort sampled during active COVID-19. The sequenced material came from peripheral blood. CDR3: CATSDLTSGGTDTQYF. As DNA, the CDR3 is TGTGCCACCAGTGATTTGACTAGCGGAGGCACAGATACGCAGTATTTT.